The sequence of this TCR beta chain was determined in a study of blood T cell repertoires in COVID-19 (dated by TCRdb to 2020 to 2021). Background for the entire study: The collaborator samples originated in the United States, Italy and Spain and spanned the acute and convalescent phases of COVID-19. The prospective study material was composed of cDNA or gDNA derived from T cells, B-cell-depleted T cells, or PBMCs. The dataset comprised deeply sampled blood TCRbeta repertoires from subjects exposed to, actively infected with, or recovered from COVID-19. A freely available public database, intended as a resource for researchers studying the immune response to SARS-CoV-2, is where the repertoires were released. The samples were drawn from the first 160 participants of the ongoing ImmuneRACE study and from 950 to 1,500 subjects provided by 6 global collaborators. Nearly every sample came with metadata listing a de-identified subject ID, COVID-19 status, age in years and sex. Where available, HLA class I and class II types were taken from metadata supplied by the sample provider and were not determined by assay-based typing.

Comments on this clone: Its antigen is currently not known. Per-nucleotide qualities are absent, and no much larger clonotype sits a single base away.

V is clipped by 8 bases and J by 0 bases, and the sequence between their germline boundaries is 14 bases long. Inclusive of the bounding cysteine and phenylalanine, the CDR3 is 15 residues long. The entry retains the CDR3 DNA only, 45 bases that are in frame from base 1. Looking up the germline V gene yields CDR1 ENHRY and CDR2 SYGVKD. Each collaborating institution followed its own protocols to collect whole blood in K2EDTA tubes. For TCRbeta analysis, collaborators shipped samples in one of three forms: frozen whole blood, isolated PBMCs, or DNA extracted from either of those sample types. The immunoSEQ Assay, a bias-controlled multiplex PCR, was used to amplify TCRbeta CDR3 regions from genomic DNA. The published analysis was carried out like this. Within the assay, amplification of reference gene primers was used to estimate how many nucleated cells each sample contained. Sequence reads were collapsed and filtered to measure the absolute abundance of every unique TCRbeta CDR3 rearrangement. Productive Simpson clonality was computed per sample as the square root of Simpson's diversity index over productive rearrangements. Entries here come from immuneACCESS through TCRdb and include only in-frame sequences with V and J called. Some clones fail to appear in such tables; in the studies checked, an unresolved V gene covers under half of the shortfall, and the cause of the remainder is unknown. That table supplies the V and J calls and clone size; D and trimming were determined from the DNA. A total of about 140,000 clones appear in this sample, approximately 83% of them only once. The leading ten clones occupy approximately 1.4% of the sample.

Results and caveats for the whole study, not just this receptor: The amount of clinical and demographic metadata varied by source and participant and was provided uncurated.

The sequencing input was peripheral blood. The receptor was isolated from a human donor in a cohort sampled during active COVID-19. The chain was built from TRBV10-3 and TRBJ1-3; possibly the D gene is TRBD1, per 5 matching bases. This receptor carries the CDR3 CAIGGAISSGNTIYF. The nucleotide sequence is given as TGTGCCATCGGCGGGGCCATTAGCTCTGGAAACACCATATATTTT.